This TCR beta chain was profiled in a study of T cells after yellow fever vaccination. Trimming took off 4 bases at V and 10 bases at J, with 23 bases between the two ends. The CDR3 is 17 amino acids. Germline CDR1 reads MNHEY; CDR2 reads SVGAGI. TCRdb called the 5' RACE reads again in MiXCR, with one record for every CDR3 protein. This table holds 300,000 to 400,000 distinct CDR3 sequences, 3% to 4.5% found once. Overall study findings and caveats: Weaker overall was a secondary response that nonetheless peaked faster, on day 5 versus 15.

This clonotype was counted a few times. The antigen remains undetermined. The TCR originated in a young man who received the YFV17D yellow fever vaccine. The sample in question was PBMCs, obtained 5 days after the yellow fever booster vaccination. The V gene is TRBV6-5, the J gene TRBJ1-6, with D unresolved. CDR3 coding DNA: TGTGCCAGCAGTTCCACCCACGGTGCGGCGGGATACTCACCCCTCCACTTT. The encoded protein is CASSSTHGAAGYSPLHF.